These T cell receptor beta chains were read from a single sample in a study of blood T cell repertoires in COVID-19. The data were produced by immunoSEQ multiplex PCR, yet TCRdb's version contains in-frame clones alone and is incomplete. The data contain 330,000 or so clones, around 90% of them singletons. The sequenced sample consisted of PBMCs or T cells enriched from blood (not recorded which). All receptors derive from a man aged 25 to 45 who had recovered from COVID-19. The conserved cysteine and the conserved F or W are not part of the CDR3 here. Clone sizes are given selectively: once, few, many, or a class where the clone is expanded.

CDR3 protein | V gene | clone size
ASSDSSDTGELF | TRBV6-4 | .
ASSSWGQLDQPQH | TRBV27 | .
AWMSTGAYEQY | TRBV30 | .
ASSPNRDYGYT | TRBV2 | .
ASSWTGINSPLH | TRBV28 | .
ASSWLGPQGNQPQH | TRBV28 | .
ASSLGRTNTGELF | TRBV11-3 | .
AISGSGGAYGYT | TRBV10-3 | .
ASSDGSGGDTGELF | TRBV6-4 | .
ASKKGGLSPDTQY | TRBV6-5 | .
ASSYLDGGAGTGELF | TRBV27 | .
ASSLQPTSTDTQY | TRBV18 | many
ASTSFFQPQH | TRBV6-5 | .
ASKPGQPSYEQY | TRBV6-5 | once
ASSQNRDRGYGQY | TRBV3-1/TRBV3-2 | .
ASSLGSSYEQY | TRBV12-3/TRBV12-4 | .